One and the same sample provided the 25 T cell receptor beta chains below, sequenced in a study of T cell repertoires in cytomegalovirus infection. Each CDR3 protein gets one entry after TCRdb re-called the reads with MiXCR. The table lists over 85,000 distinct CDR3 sequences, 16% of them singletons, with 8% in the top ten. Sequenced input: PBMCs. The receptors were gathered from a human donor in good health (CMV status not recorded). Some clones in this sample may be carry-over from other donors' samples.

The table lists this clonotype with a few counts. The CDR3 DNA reads as TGTGCCAGCAGTTTGTCCAGGTTCATCCCCTACGAGCAGTACTTC. This encodes CASSLSRFIPYEQYF. The chain links TRBV12-3 or TRBV12-4 to TRBJ2-7, with D unresolved. The V and J ends lost 3 bases and 2 bases respectively, with 14 bases between them. This CDR3 has 15 residues.

This clonotype has more than one count but fewer than ten. The chain uses TRBV20-1 and TRBJ2-3, with 10 bases identical to TRBD2. After removal of 6 bases from V and 5 bases from J, the junction contained 14 bases not matched to a gene. The germline CDR1 and CDR2 sequences are DFQATT and SNEGSKA (reference sequence). The CDR3 is 16 amino acids. The CDR3 protein is CSAPDEASGGVDTQYF. In nucleotides, the CDR3 is TGCAGTGCCCCTGACGAGGCTAGCGGGGGTGTAGATACGCAGTATTTT.

The sample holds many counts of this clonotype. The chain couples TRBV7-3 to TRBJ2-7; TRBD1 matches 8 bases. Unmatched junction bases numbered 3, after V lost 5 bases and J lost 3 bases. CDR3 length: 13 residues. Germline V gives CDR1 SGHTA, CDR2 FQGTGA. The CDR3 loop reads CASSRDRYYEQYF. The DNA of the CDR3 is TGTGCCAGCAGCCGGGACAGGTACTACGAGCAGTACTTC.

The CDR3 protein is CASSYSAGSHGNTIYF. The DNA of the CDR3 is TGTGCCAGCAGTTACTCGGCAGGGTCTCACGGAAACACCATATATTTT. The chain is built from TRBV6-8 and TRBJ1-3, with D perhaps matching TRBD1 (5 bases). The CDR3 totals 16 residues. Germline values: CDR1 MNHGY, CDR2 SAAAGT. Trimming removed 0 bases from V and 4 bases from J, with 13 bases in between.

The V gene is TRBV11-2, the J gene TRBJ1-1; TRBD1 aligns across 8 bases. Germline loops: CDR1 SGHAT, CDR2 FQNNGV. V lost 1 base, J lost 4 bases, and 5 bases stayed unmatched. This CDR3 has 15 amino acids. The CDR3 DNA reads TGTGCCAGCAGCTTAGGGGGACAGGCTTCCACTGAAGCTTTCTTT. The encoded protein is CASSLGGQASTEAFF.

In its sample, this clonotype was seen many times. The chain uses TRBV7-2 and TRBJ2-7; tentative D call: TRBD2 (7 bases). Germline V gene data show CDR1 as SGHTA and CDR2 as FQGNSA. V was trimmed by 1 base and J by 4 bases, leaving 17 bases between them. This CDR3 has 16 amino acids. The CDR3 is CASSLGSTGGGYEQYF. The CDR3 nucleotides are TGTGCCAGCAGCTTAGGATCGACGGGGGGCGGGTACGAGCAGTACTTC. The whole variable domain, filled in from reference TRBV7-2 and TRBJ2-7, reads GAGVSQSPSNKVTEKGKDVELRCDPISGHTALYWYRQSLGQGLEFLIYFQGNSAPDKSGLPSDRFSAERTGGSVSTLTIQRTQQEDSAVYLCASSLGSTGGGYEQYFGPGTRLTVT.

The table lists this clonotype with many counts. The chain combines TRBV18 with TRBJ1-5; D unresolved. CDR3 length equals 16 residues. The V and J ends lost 6 bases and 3 bases respectively, with 18 bases between them. Germline values: CDR1 KGHSH, CDR2 LQKENI. CDR3: CASSKVGIGLNQPQHF. The CDR3 DNA is TGTGCCAGCTCTAAAGTAGGAATAGGGCTCAATCAGCCCCAGCATTTT.

This clonotype was seen just once. A read error may produce the germline difference seen at one junction end. The CDR3 DNA sequence: TGTGCCAGCAGTGTCACGAGAAACAATGAGCGGTTCTTC. This codes for CASSVTRNNERFF. The rearrangement links TRBV6-5 to TRBJ2-1, with D unresolved. Per germline, CDR1 MNHEY and CDR2 SVGAGI. The CDR3 extends over 13 amino acids.

This clonotype was counted between two and nine times. The V and J genes are TRBV7-9 and TRBJ1-1; possible D gene TRBD1, 5 bases. Trimming left V 8 bases short and J 4 bases short, with 14 bases between. The CDR3 is 13 amino acids. Germline V gene lookup returns CDR1 SEHNR and CDR2 FQNEAQ (reference sequence). Here the CDR3 DNA reads TGTGCCAGCGCGCGGGGCCAGCTCACTGAAGCTTTCTTT. This sequence encodes CASARGQLTEAFF.

This clonotype was counted between two and nine times. The rearrangement links TRBV20-1 to TRBJ2-3, with D uncertain. The CDR3 is 15 amino acids. The V end was cut by 3 bases, the J end by 1 base, with 14 bases between. Germline loops: CDR1 DFQATT, CDR2 SNEGSKA (reference sequence). CDR3 DNA sequence: TGCAGTGCTAGCAGGCTCCTCCTACGCACAGATACGCAGTATTTT. Its translation is CSASRLLLRTDTQYF.

The chain uses TRBV4-2 and TRBJ2-1; either TRBD1 or TRBD2 may supply D (7 bases each). Trimming stripped 0 bases from V and 4 bases from J, with 13 bases between. Germline CDR1 and CDR2: LGHNA and YNFKEQ. This CDR3 has 16 amino acids. CDR3 region: CASSQDRGGGYNEQFF. CDR3 nucleotides: TGTGCCAGCAGCCAAGACAGGGGGGGGGGATACAATGAGCAGTTCTTC.

Ten or more counts support this clonotype. CDR3 nucleotides: TGTGCTAGTGGTTTGGTCAGACAGGGGGGGAACACTGAAGCTTTCTTT. Its protein is CASGLVRQGGNTEAFF. The chain carries TRBV12-5 and TRBJ1-1; the match to TRBD1 covers 9 bases. This CDR3 has 16 residues. The V gene's germline CDR1 is LGHNT and CDR2 FRNRAP. Losses at the gene ends were 0 bases for V and 1 base for J; bases not matched to a gene: 3.

This clonotype was counted a few times. CDR3 loop: CASSLTADGELFF. DNA for the CDR3: TGTGCCAGCAGCTTGACGGCAGATGGGGAGCTGTTTTTT. The chain uses TRBV7-2 and TRBJ2-2, with no clear D. This CDR3 region has 13 residues. Germline V gene sequence: CDR1 SGHTA, CDR2 FQGNSA. V lost 3 bases, J lost 8 bases, and 10 bases lay in between.

Details on this clonotype: This may stem from a read error, because a much larger clone lies one nucleotide away. The CDR3 DNA sequence: TGTGCCAGCAGCTTAGCGGGCAGCACCTATAATTCACCCCTCCACTTT. Translation: CASSLAGSTYNSPLHF. This chain joins TRBV7-2 and TRBJ1-6; D is unclear. Trimming cost V 0 bases and J 2 bases, with 8 bases left between them. Germline V gene lookup returns CDR1 SGHTA and CDR2 FQGNSA. The CDR3 consists of 16 residues.

The V and J genes are TRBV12-3 or TRBV12-4 and TRBJ2-5, with D uncertain. Trimming pared 6 bases from V and 5 bases from J, leaving 13 bases between. The CDR3 runs 13 residues. This chain's CDR3 is CASRPFAVETQYF. In nucleotides, the CDR3 is TGTGCCAGCAGACCCTTTGCGGTCGAGACCCAGTACTTC.

This clonotype has more than one count but fewer than ten. The chain uses TRBV27 and TRBJ1-6, with 7 bases fitting TRBD1. V lost 4 bases and J lost 9; bases outside the gene matches: 6. This CDR3 has 14 residues. The germline gives CDR1 MNHEY, CDR2 SMNVEV (reference sequence). The CDR3 reads CASSSRDSLSPLHF. Written as DNA, the CDR3 is TGTGCCAGCAGTTCCCGGGACAGTCTTTCACCCCTCCACTTT.

The chain combines TRBV2 with TRBJ2-7; tentatively, D is TRBD2 (5 bases). V lost 5 bases and J 4 bases, leaving 12 bases between the germline ends. CDR3 length: 13 amino acids. Per germline, CDR1 SNHLY and CDR2 FYNNEI. For the CDR3, the DNA is TGTGCCAGCAGTTCCGGGGTCGGGTACGAGCAGTACTTC. Translated, it gives CASSSGVGYEQYF.

Sample share makes this clonotype medium-sized. V gene TRBV7-6 combines with J gene TRBJ2-1; D gene ambiguous. V was shortened by 5 bases and J by 8 bases, with 13 bases between the two germline ends. There are 13 residues in the CDR3. Germline CDR1 and CDR2: SGHVS and FNYEAQ. The CDR3 DNA is TGTGCCAGCAGCCCGCAGAGGCACGATGAGCAGTTCTTC. It encodes CASSPQRHDEQFF.

This clonotype was recorded at least ten times. This chain links TRBV27 with TRBJ2-7; D is ambiguous. Germline V lookup: CDR1 MNHEY, CDR2 SMNVEV (reference sequence). V dropped 4 bases and J dropped 3 bases, with 16 bases sitting between them. This CDR3 has 15 residues. The CDR3 DNA reads as TGTGCCAGCAGTTCAAGCGACACGCTCGGCTACGAGCAGTACTTC. As protein: CASSSSDTLGYEQYF.

The J gene is TRBJ2-1, the V gene TRBV18; D assignment may be TRBD1 or TRBD2 (5 bases each). Trimming cost V 0 bases and J 2 bases, with 8 bases left between them. Per germline, CDR1 KGHSH and CDR2 LQKENI. The CDR3 consists of 15 residues. For the CDR3, the DNA is TGTGCCAGCTCACCACCAGGGACCGCCTACAATGAGCAGTTCTTC. Amino acids: CASSPPGTAYNEQFF.

Only one count was recorded for this clonotype. This may arise from a read error, as a much more abundant clone is one base away. CDR3 sequence: CASIVSIQETQYF. In DNA form, the CDR3 reads TGTGCCAGCATCGTTAGTATCCAAGAGACCCAGTACTTC. The J gene is TRBJ2-5, the V gene TRBV7-2; D is undetermined. V dropped 7 bases and J dropped 1 base, with 10 bases sitting between them. This CDR3 spans 13 amino acids. Germline CDR1 and CDR2: SGHTA and FQGNSA.

The sample holds a few counts of this clonotype. The chain employs TRBV7-9 and TRBJ1-1; a weak D match, TRBD1 (6 bases). The germline V and J ends were trimmed by 4 bases and 6 bases, with 18 bases remaining between them. The CDR3 length is 15 residues. From germline, CDR1 is SEHNR and CDR2 FQNEAQ (reference sequence). This CDR3 reads CASSSPGVEGAEAFF. As DNA, the CDR3 is TGTGCCAGCAGCTCCCCCGGGGTTGAGGGGGCTGAAGCTTTCTTT.

The DNA for the CDR3 is TGTGCCAGCAGTGTTCTCCCCCAACGGAATCAGCCCCAGCATTTT. Protein sequence: CASSVLPQRNQPQHF. V usage is TRBV2 and J usage is TRBJ1-5; D unclear. The V end lost 4 bases, the J end lost 4 bases, and 14 bases lay between the germline ends. Per the germline V gene, CDR1 is SNHLY and CDR2 is FYNNEI. This CDR3 has 15 residues.

This clonotype was counted only a few times. The chain recombines TRBV5-6 with TRBJ2-5; 8 bases match TRBD2. The CDR3 sequence is 15 residues long. Germline CDR1 SGHDT, CDR2 YYEEEE. The J segment lost 7 bases and the V segment lost 2 bases, leaving 10 bases of the junction unmatched. This chain's CDR3 is CASSFPSGGRGTQYF. The CDR3 bases are TGTGCCAGCAGCTTTCCCAGCGGGGGTAGAGGGACCCAGTACTTC.

This clonotype was observed at least ten times. The gene calls are TRBV7-3 and TRBJ2-1; D not resolved. The CDR3 covers 13 residues. Germline CDR1 reads SGHTA; CDR2 reads FQGTGA. Trimming cost V 4 bases and J 8 bases, with 12 bases left between them. The CDR3 region has the DNA TGTGCCAGCAGCTCCCGCGCCAAGCATGAGCAGTTCTTC. Amino acids: CASSSRAKHEQFF.